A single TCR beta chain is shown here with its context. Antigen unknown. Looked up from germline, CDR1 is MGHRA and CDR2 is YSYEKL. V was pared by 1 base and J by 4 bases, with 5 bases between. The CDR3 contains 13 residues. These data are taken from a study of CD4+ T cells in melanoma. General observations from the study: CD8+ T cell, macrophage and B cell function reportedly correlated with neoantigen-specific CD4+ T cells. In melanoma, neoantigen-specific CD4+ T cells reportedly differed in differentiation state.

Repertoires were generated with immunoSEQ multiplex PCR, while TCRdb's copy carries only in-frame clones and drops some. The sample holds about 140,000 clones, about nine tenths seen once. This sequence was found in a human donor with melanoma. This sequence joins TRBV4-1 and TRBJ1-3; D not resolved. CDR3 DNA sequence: TGCGCCAGCAGCCAAGCCCAGGGAAACACCATATATTTT. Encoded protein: CASSQAQGNTIYF.